The clone carrying this T cell receptor (beta chain) occurred a few times. The CDR3 length is 15 residues. Germline CDR1 MGHRA, CDR2 YSYEKL. The V segment lost 4 bases and the J segment 5 bases; nucleotides outside the gene matches: 10. These data are taken from a study of CDR3 diversity in severe acne. TCRdb independently ran MiXCR on the PCR reads; one entry per CDR3 protein. The sample carries approximately 90,000 distinct CDR3 sequences, roughly half recorded once. Sequencing used blood. The sequence came from a male donor in good health, serving as a control. This sequence joins TRBV4-1 and TRBJ1-2, with 7 bases fitting TRBD1. CDR3 sequence reads: CASSPMTGLDYGYTF. The CDR3 DNA sequence: TGCGCCAGCAGCCCCATGACAGGGCTGGATTATGGCTACACCTTC.